This TCR beta chain was identified during a study of spatial heterogeneity in lung cancer. Study results and limitations: For expanded intratumoral alpha and beta TCRs, counts tracked tumor mutation counts.

This clonotype qualifies as medium-sized. The antigen is unknown. The library was designed around alpha chains, so this beta chain is a stray read whose abundance carries little weight. MiXCR, run by TCRdb on the 5' RACE reads, gives a single entry per CDR3 protein. The profile covers several thousand distinct CDR3 sequences, with about 4.9% appearing a single time and about a quarter taken by the ten largest. V shed 3 bases and J shed 1 base, with 5 bases lying between them. There are 13 residues in the CDR3. Regarding time point: sample taken at primary tumor resection. The receptor's source is a male donor with early-stage non-small cell lung cancer. The chain joins TRBV12-3 or TRBV12-4 to TRBJ2-3; D ambiguous. Here the sequenced sample was lung tumor tissue, taken at surgery. Here the CDR3 DNA reads TGTGCCAGCAGTTTTGGGGGCACAGATACGCAGTATTTT. It yields the protein CASSFGGTDTQYF.